This T cell receptor beta chain was profiled in a study of blood T cell repertoires in COVID-19. On the study more broadly: T cells, B-cell-depleted T cells, or PBMCs supplied cDNA or gDNA.

This CDR3 region has 14 residues. Germline CDR1 reads KGHDR; CDR2 reads SFDVKD. With 7 bases removed from V and 3 bases from J, the gap between germline ends came to 14 bases. Cohorts were based on clinical histories the participants reported. Authors' analysis steps: Scientists estimated how many nucleated cells there were by amplifying reference gene primers. Sequenced by immunoSEQ multiplex PCR; TCRdb stores in-frame clones only, minus some. The V and J calls and clone size come from that table; D and trimming were worked out from the DNA. Of almost 85,000 clones detected, approximately 90% appear once; the ten largest clones hold 1.2%. This clone was counted once.

The chain has TRBV24-1 and TRBJ1-2; TRBD1 might be the D (5 bases). The source of this sequence is a woman between 50 and 59 years old with acute COVID-19. Sequenced sample: PBMCs or T cells enriched from blood (not recorded which). CDR3 loop: CATRPGGGDYGYTF. The CDR3 DNA follows: TGTGCCACCAGGCCCGGGGGTGGAGACTATGGCTACACCTTC.